This T cell receptor (beta chain) appears in the sequencing data of a study of blood T cell repertoires in COVID-19. Germline loops: CDR1 SGHRS, CDR2 YFSETQ. Trimming cost V 5 bases and J 5 bases; bases outside gene matches: 9. The CDR3 totals 17 residues. Here immunoSEQ multiplex PCR was the method, and the copy in TCRdb shows in-frame clones only, minus some. The table shows fewer than 70,000 clones, with about 89% occurring only once. The source is a man aged 60-69 years with active or convalescent COVID-19. Input material: peripheral blood. The chain couples TRBV5-1 to TRBJ2-4, with 14 nucleotides matching TRBD2. For the CDR3, the DNA is TGCGCCAGCAGTCGAATCGGGACTAGCGGGAGTGAAAACATTCAGTACTTC. Amino acid sequence: CASSRIGTSGSENIQYF.